This T cell receptor beta chain was documented in a study of cytomegalovirus exposure and HLA in healthy donors. Study-level points and caveats: Altogether, 150 to 200 TCR beta chains were recorded as cytomegalovirus-associated. It was likely that a cluster of highly shared sequence variants was a sequencing artifact.

With regard to this clone: Its antigen is not identified.

PCR amplification relied on 60 Vbeta primers (plus 13 Jbeta primers). The data were produced by immunoSEQ multiplex PCR, yet TCRdb's version contains in-frame clones alone and is incomplete. The profile covers about 70,000 clones, with 62% appearing a single time and about 3% taken by the ten largest. The V gene's germline CDR1 is SGDLS and CDR2 YYNGEE. The ends were cut back, 2 bases at V and 2 bases at J, with 8 bases in the middle. The length of the CDR3 is 14 residues. This TCR was recovered from a man younger than 45 in good health and CMV-seronegative. The chain links TRBV9 to TRBJ2-1, with D hard to call. Input material: PBMCs. As DNA, the CDR3 is TGTGCCAGCAGCGTTGGTCTAGCCTACAATGAGCAGTTCTTC. Amino acid sequence: CASSVGLAYNEQFF.